A selection of T cell receptor beta chains follows, all from one sample in a study of identical twins. TCRdb redid the calling of the 5' RACE reads with MiXCR, one entry per CDR3 protein. The sample contains about 790,000 distinct CDR3 sequences, roughly 18% of which appear only once. The data were also submitted as part of a second study, on T cells expressing NK-cell markers.

Input material: PBMCs. The receptor source for this set is a woman aged 18-29 years in good health. CDR3s include the opening cysteine and the closing phenylalanine or tryptophan. Fields, in order: D gene, clone size, J gene, V gene, CDR3 protein, CDR3 DNA. The D gene is left open where the match is weak. Clone size is stated in some rows and not others, as once, few, many or a class when expanded.

- | - | TRBJ1-4 | TRBV7-9 | CASSNREKLFF | TGTGCCAGCAGCAACCGTGAAAAACTGTTTTTT
- | - | TRBJ2-5 | TRBV27 | CASWLAGEETQYF | TGTGCCAGCTGGCTGGCAGGGGAGGAGACCCAGTACTTC
TRBD2 | few | TRBJ2-1 | TRBV30 | CAWGRDGNEQFF | TGTGCCTGGGGGAGGGACGGCAATGAGCAGTTCTTC
- | - | TRBJ2-7 | TRBV21-1 | CASSKLRGDEQYF | TGTGCCAGCAGCAAACTCAGGGGCGACGAGCAGTACTTC
- | - | TRBJ2-3 | TRBV10-3 | CAISEAGSTDTQYF | TGTGCCATCAGTGAGGCGGGAAGCACAGATACGCAGTATTTT
TRBD2 | - | TRBJ2-1 | TRBV15 | CATSSPPGGQFF | TGTGCCACCAGCAGCCCGCCGGGGGGGCAGTTCTTC
- | - | TRBJ1-2 | TRBV5-1 | CASSLMSDGIYGYTF | TGCGCCAGCAGCTTGATGTCGGACGGCATCTATGGCTACACCTTC
TRBD1 | - | TRBJ2-2 | TRBV29-1 | CSGFQGQGITGELFF | TGCAGCGGCTTCCAGGGACAGGGTATCACCGGGGAGCTGTTTTTT
- | few | TRBJ1-2 | TRBV29-1 | CSVGPRANYGYTF | TGCAGCGTAGGGCCGAGGGCTAACTATGGCTACACCTTC
- | - | TRBJ2-1 | TRBV10-3 | CAMSGTPGDEQFF | TGTGCCATGTCCGGGACTCCTGGGGATGAGCAGTTCTTC
- | many | TRBJ1-5 | TRBV20-1 | CSVGTLDQPQHF | TGCAGTGTGGGGACACTAGATCAGCCCCAGCATTTT
- | - | TRBJ2-3 | TRBV6-1 | CASESSALRDTQYF | TGTGCCAGTGAGAGTTCGGCCCTCAGGGATACGCAGTATTTT
TRBD2 | - | TRBJ2-3 | TRBV9 | CASSVVSGGGSTDTQYF | TGTGCCAGCAGCGTAGTTTCGGGCGGGGGTAGCACAGATACGCAGTATTTT
- | few | TRBJ1-1 | TRBV7-2 | CASSLGGGLNTEAFF | TGTGCCAGCAGCTTAGGGGGGGGCTTGAACACTGAAGCTTTCTTT
TRBD2 | - | TRBJ2-7 | TRBV7-2 | CASSWGGAGKSYEQYF | TGTGCCAGCAGCTGGGGAGGGGCAGGGAAATCGTACGAGCAGTACTTC
- | few | TRBJ1-1 | TRBV12-3/TRBV12-4 | CASSLSYTEAFF | TGTGCCAGCAGTTTATCCTACACTGAAGCTTTCTTT
- | - | TRBJ2-1 | TRBV6-4 | CASSDILVGSYNEQFF | TGTGCCAGCAGTGACATACTAGTAGGGTCCTACAATGAGCAGTTCTTC
- | - | TRBJ2-2 | TRBV6-1 | CASSETLPPNTGELFF | TGTGCCAGCAGTGAAACACTACCCCCGAACACCGGGGAGCTGTTTTTT
- | - | TRBJ2-4 | TRBV20-1 | CSAFLGGLDIQYF | TGCAGTGCTTTCTTGGGGGGACTCGACATTCAGTACTTC
TRBD1 | few | TRBJ1-6 | TRBV7-2 | CASSSPPDRGNSPLHF | TGTGCCAGCAGCTCCCCACCGGACAGGGGTAATTCACCCCTCCACTTT
- | - | TRBJ2-1 | TRBV7-9 | CASSTRARTYNEQFF | TGTGCCAGCAGCACGAGGGCTCGGACGTACAATGAGCAGTTCTTC
TRBD2 | - | TRBJ2-7 | TRBV5-1 | CASRRLAMSSYEQYF | TGCGCCAGCCGGCGACTAGCGATGAGCTCCTACGAGCAGTACTTC
TRBD1 | - | TRBJ2-2 | TRBV7-8 | CASSSRRQGWNTGELFF | TGTGCCAGCAGCTCCCGCCGACAGGGGTGGAACACCGGGGAGCTGTTTTTT
TRBD2 | few | TRBJ2-5 | TRBV6-2/TRBV6-3 | CASSYPGLAQETQYF | TGTGCCAGCAGTTACCCGGGACTAGCGCAAGAGACCCAGTACTTC
- | many | TRBJ2-7 | TRBV12-3/TRBV12-4 | CASSWWTDSEQYF | TGTGCCAGCAGCTGGTGGACAGACTCCGAGCAGTACTTC
- | few | TRBJ1-2 | TRBV20-1 | CSASDRTPNYGYTF | TGCAGTGCTAGTGACAGAACACCCAACTATGGCTACACCTTC
TRBD2 | - | TRBJ2-4 | TRBV3-1 | CASSQLAGRYIQYF | TGTGCCAGCAGCCAACTAGCGGGTAGATACATTCAGTACTTC
- | few | TRBJ2-7 | TRBV6-2/TRBV6-3 | CASSRRGRPYEQYF | TGTGCCAGCAGCCGACGGGGACGGCCCTACGAGCAGTACTTC
- | - | TRBJ2-1 | TRBV29-1 | CSVLGSYYNEQFF | TGCAGCGTTCTCGGTTCTTACTACAATGAGCAGTTCTTC
- | few | TRBJ1-2 | TRBV11-2 | CASSAESYGYTF | TGTGCCAGCAGCGCCGAAAGCTATGGCTACACCTTC
TRBD1 | few | TRBJ2-3 | TRBV5-1 | CASTPRQGFTDTQYF | TGCGCCAGTACCCCTCGACAGGGCTTCACAGATACGCAGTATTTT